This T cell receptor beta chain was obtained from a study of blood T cell repertoires in COVID-19. TCRdb's table, derived via immunoSEQ multiplex PCR, lists solely in-frame clones and lacks some. The data show about 230,000 clones, around 88% seen once. There are 14 residues in the CDR3. Trimming left V 5 bases short and J 2 bases short, with 13 bases between. CDR1 is SGHAT, CDR2 FQNNGV, per germline. This TCR was recovered from a man aged 40-49 years with active or convalescent COVID-19. The J gene is TRBJ2-7, the V gene TRBV11-2; a possible D gene is TRBD1 (5 bases). Sequencing was carried out using peripheral blood. In nucleotides, the CDR3 is TGTGCCAGCAGCCTGGGCAGGGTGGCCTACGAGCAGTACTTC. Its translation is CASSLGRVAYEQYF.